Following are 2 T cell receptor beta chains from one sample sequenced in a study of beta chain features in type 1 diabetes (dated by TCRdb to between 2018 and 2020). The library was built by means of the immunoSEQ multiplex PCR assay. All of the isolated RNA was reverse transcribed with the High Capacity cDNA Reverse Transcription Kit, so expressed TCRB transcripts were sequenced. The immuneACCESS repertoire file appears here via TCRdb, limited to in-frame rearrangements. These files lack a portion of the clones; in checked studies, under half of the deficit traces to unresolved V genes, and the cause of the others is not known. In all, the sample holds 250,000 to 350,000 clones, and 11% to 15% of those were seen once. The ten most abundant clones make up more than 6.5% of the sample. The sample consisted of central memory CD4+ T cells from blood. The receptor set was obtained from a man aged 25-40 years in good health.

In its sample, this clone was seen many times. The chain has TRBV7-3 and TRBJ2-5, with 8 bases aligning to TRBD2. Germline V CDR1 and CDR2: SGHTA, FQGTGA. CDR3 length equals 17 residues. V dropped 5 bases and J dropped 3; count of bases not matched to a gene: 14. CDR3 sequence: CASSRGSSGGAKETQYF. The CDR3 bases are TGTGCCAGCAGCCGCGGGTCCTCCGGGGGGGCTAAAGAGACCCAGTACTTC.

This clone has only a few counts. Here the CDR3 DNA reads TGTGCCAGTAGTAGAACTGATACGCAGTATTTT. Its protein is CASSRTDTQYF. The chain recombines TRBV19 with TRBJ2-3, with D uncertain. Trimming stripped 4 bases from V and 6 bases from J, with 5 bases between. This CDR3 region has 11 residues. The germline V gene encodes CDR1 LNHDA and CDR2 SQIVND (reference sequence).